This T cell receptor (beta chain) was sequenced during a study of blood T cell repertoires in COVID-19 (TCRdb year 2020). Looking at the study overall: Samples from collaborators originated in the United States, Italy and Spain and spanned both the acute and convalescent phases of COVID-19. HLA class I and class II types, where available, came from metadata supplied by the sample provider rather than from assay-based typing. Deeply sampled blood TCRbeta repertoires from subjects exposed to, actively infected with, or recovered from COVID-19 were included in the dataset. The repertoires were released in a freely available public database meant as a resource for research on the immune response to SARS-CoV-2. The prospective study material was composed of cDNA or gDNA derived from T cells, B-cell-depleted T cells, or PBMCs. The samples were drawn from two sources: the first 160 participants of the ongoing ImmuneRACE study, and 1,000 to 1,500 subjects contributed by 6 global collaborators. Sample metadata almost always included a de-identified subject ID, COVID-19 status, age in years and sex.

Details on this clone: Its antigen specificity is not known. No quality values exist for individual bases; no much larger clone is one base distant.

Each collaborating institution followed its own protocols to collect whole blood in K2EDTA tubes. For TCRbeta analysis, collaborators shipped samples as frozen whole blood, isolated PBMCs, or DNA extracted from either of those sample types. On the study overall, not on this receptor specifically: The quantity of clinical and demographic metadata differed by source and by participant and was supplied without curation.

Sequences SGHRS (CDR1) and YFSETQ (CDR2) are obtained from the germline V gene. V and J lose 0 bases and 4 bases, and a span of 7 bases separates them. The CDR3, cysteine through phenylalanine, is 13 amino acids long. CDR3 DNA only is kept here, 39 bases in frame from base 1. TCRbeta CDR3 regions were amplified from genomic DNA by means of the immunoSEQ Assay, a bias-controlled multiplex PCR. In the original analysis: The number of nucleated cells in each sample was estimated by amplification of reference gene primers within the assay. To quantify the absolute abundance of each unique TCRbeta CDR3 rearrangement, sequence reads were collapsed and filtered. For each sample, productive Simpson clonality was calculated as the square root of Simpson's diversity index over productive rearrangements. TCRdb re-hosts the immuneACCESS table, in-frame sequences only. Its copies lack some clones; in the studies checked, an unresolved V gene accounts for under half of them, and the cause for the rest is not known. The V and J calls and clone size come from that table; D and trimming were worked out from the DNA. A total of around 46,000 clones appear in this sample, roughly 82% of them only once. The biggest ten clones account for roughly 7.3% of the sample.

This TCR was recovered from a man aged 40-49 years with acute or convalescent COVID-19. This chain joins TRBV5-1 to TRBJ1-1, with a tentative D gene TRBD1 over 5 matching bases. Source material: peripheral blood. The DNA sequence is as follows: TGCGCCAGCAGCTTGGAGGGGCCCACTGAAGCTTTCTTT. Its coded protein is CASSLEGPTEAFF.